This T cell receptor beta chain comes out of a study of T cell changes during pregnancy in multiple sclerosis (dated by TCRdb to between 2019 and 2020). Describing the broader study: In women with multiple sclerosis, the researchers looked at how the T cell repertoire shifted as pregnancy progressed.

The germline V gene yields SNHLY for CDR1 and FYNNEI for CDR2. Between the V and J ends, shortened by 0 bases and 6 bases respectively, the junction contains 11 bases. The CDR3 holds 15 amino acids from the cysteine to the phenylalanine. Only the CDR3 portion is preserved as DNA: 45 bases, with reading frame beginning at the first base. Library preparation employed the immunoSEQ multiplex PCR assay. The table was pulled from immuneACCESS by TCRdb, which kept in-frame rearrangements only. Such tables lose some clones; where checked, under half of the loss comes from unresolved V genes, and the rest has no known cause. Counted in this sample were around 57,000 clones; approximately 91% of them appeared once. Of the sample, 1.3% is held by the ten largest clones. A word on this clone: Its antigen remains undetermined. The input lacks base qualities; no much larger clone sits a single base away.

The origin of this receptor is a female donor with multiple sclerosis, enrolled in a pregnancy study. Sequencing was performed on peripheral blood, taken in the second trimester of pregnancy. The sequence is built from TRBV2 and TRBJ2-2; the D gene is perhaps TRBD2, from 6 matching bases. The CDR3 has the sequence CASSEAREVAGELFF. The DNA reads as follows: TGTGCCAGCAGTGAAGCTAGGGAGGTTGCCGGGGAGCTGTTTTTT.